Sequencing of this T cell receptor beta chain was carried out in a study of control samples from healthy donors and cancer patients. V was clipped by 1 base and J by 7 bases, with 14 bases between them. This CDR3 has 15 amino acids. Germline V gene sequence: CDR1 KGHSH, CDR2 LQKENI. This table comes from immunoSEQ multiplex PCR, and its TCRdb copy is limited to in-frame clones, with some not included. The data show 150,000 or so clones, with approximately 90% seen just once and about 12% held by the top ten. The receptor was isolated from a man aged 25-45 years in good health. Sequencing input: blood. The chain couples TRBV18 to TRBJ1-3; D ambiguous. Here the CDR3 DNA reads TGTGCCAGCTCACCACAAGTTCCGAAAGGGAACACCATATATTTT. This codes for CASSPQVPKGNTIYF.